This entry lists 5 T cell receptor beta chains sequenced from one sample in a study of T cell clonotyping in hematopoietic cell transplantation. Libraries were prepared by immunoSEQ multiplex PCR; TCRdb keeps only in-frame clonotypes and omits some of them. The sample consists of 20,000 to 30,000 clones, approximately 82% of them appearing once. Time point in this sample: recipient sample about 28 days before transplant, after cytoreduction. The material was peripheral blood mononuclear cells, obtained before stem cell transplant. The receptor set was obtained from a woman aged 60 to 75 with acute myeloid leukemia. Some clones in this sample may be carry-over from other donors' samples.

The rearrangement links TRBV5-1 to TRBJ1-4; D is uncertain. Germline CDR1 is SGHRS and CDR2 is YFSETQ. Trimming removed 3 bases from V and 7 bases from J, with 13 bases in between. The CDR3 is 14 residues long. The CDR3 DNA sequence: TGCGCCAGCAGCTATTCGGGTACCGGTGAAAAACTGTTTTTT. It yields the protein CASSYSGTGEKLFF. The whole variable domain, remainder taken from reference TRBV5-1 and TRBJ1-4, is KAGVTQTPRYLIKTRGQQVTLSCSPISGHRSVSWYQQTPGQGLQFLFEYFSETQRNKGNFPGRFSGRQFSNSRSEMNVSTLELGDSALYLCASSYSGTGEKLFFGSGTQLSVL.

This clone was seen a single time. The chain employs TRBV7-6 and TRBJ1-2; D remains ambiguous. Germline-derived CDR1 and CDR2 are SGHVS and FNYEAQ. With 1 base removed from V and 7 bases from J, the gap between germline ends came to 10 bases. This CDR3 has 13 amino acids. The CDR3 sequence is CASSLELGLGYTF. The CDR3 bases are TGTGCCAGCAGCTTAGAACTAGGGCTTGGCTACACCTTC.

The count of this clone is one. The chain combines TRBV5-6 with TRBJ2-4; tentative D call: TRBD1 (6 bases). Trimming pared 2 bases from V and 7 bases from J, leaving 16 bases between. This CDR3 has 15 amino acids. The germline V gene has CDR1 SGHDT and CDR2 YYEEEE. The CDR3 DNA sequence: TGTGCCAGCAGCTTAGGCCGGACAGCGGACAACATTCAGTACTTC. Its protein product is CASSLGRTADNIQYF.

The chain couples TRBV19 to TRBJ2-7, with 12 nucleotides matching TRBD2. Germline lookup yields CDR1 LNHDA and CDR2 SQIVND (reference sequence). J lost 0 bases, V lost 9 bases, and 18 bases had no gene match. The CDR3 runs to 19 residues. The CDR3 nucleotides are TGTGCCAGCGCCCCGGGCCGTCTAGCGGGGGGGAGAAGCTCCTACGAGCAGTACTTC. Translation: CASAPGRLAGGRSSYEQYF. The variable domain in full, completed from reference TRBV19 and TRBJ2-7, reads DGGITQSPKYLFRKEGQNVTLSCEQNLNHDAMYWYRQDPGQGLRLIYYSQIVNDFQKGDIAEGYSVSREKKESFPLTVTSAQKNPTAFYLCASAPGRLAGGRSSYEQYFGPGTRLTVT.

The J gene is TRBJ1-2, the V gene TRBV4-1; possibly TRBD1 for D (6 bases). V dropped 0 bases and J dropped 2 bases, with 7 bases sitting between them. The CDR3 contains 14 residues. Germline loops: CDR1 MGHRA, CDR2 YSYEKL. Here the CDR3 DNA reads TGCGCCAGCAGCCAAGATGGGGGCAACTATGGCTACACCTTC. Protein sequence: CASSQDGGNYGYTF.